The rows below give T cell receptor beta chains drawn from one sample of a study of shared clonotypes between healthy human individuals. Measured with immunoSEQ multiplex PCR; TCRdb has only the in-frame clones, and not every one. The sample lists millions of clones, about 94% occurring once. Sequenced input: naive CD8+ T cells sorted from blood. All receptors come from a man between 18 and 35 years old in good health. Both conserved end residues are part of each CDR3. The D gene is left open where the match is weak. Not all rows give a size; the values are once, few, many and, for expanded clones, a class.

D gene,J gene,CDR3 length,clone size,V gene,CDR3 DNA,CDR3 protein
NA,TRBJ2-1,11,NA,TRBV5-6,TGTGCCAGCAGCGCCGATTATGAGCAGTTCTTC,CASSADYEQFF
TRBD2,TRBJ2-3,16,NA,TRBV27,TGTGCCAGCAGTTCCTCGAGCGGGGAAAGCACAGATACGCAGTATTTT,CASSSSSGESTDTQYF
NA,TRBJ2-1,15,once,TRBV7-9,TGTGCCAGCAGCCTGACGGCGAGCTCCTACAATGAGCAGTTCTTC,CASSLTASSYNEQFF
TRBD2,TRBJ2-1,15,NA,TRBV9,TGTGCCAGCAGCGTAGACCGGGGGGCCTACAATGAGCAGTTCTTC,CASSVDRGAYNEQFF
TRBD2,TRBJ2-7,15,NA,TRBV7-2,TGTGCCAGCAGCTTAGGAGCGGGAGTTGGGTACGAGCAGTACTTC,CASSLGAGVGYEQYF
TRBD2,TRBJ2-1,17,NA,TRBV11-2,TGTGCCAGCAGCTTAGAGCTCGCGGGAGAATTCTACAATGAGCAGTTCTTC,CASSLELAGEFYNEQFF
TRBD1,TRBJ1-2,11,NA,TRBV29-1,TGCAGCGCCTGGACAGGGAAGGGCTACACCTTC,CSAWTGKGYTF
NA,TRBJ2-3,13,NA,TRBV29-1,TGCAGCGTTGAAGTGGAAATCTGGGATACGCAGTATTTT,CSVEVEIWDTQYF
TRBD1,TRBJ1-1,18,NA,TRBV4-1,TGCGCCAGCAGCCAAGAGGGCCGGGACAGCTTTGGGGACACTGAAGCTTTCTTT,CASSQEGRDSFGDTEAFF
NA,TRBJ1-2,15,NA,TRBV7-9,TGTGCCAGCAGCTTGGGGGGAACAGGGCGCTATGGCTACACCTTC,CASSLGGTGRYGYTF
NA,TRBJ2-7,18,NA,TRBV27,TGTGCCAGCACCCCTCAAACCTCTCTACGGGCGGGATGCTACGAGCAGTACTTC,CASTPQTSLRAGCYEQYF
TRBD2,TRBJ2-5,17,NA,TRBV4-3,TGCGCCAGCAGCCAAGATAGAGGACTAGCGGCACAAGAGACCCAGTACTTC,CASSQDRGLAAQETQYF
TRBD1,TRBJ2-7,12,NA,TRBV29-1,TGCAGCGTTTCCACAGGGGGGTACGAGCAGTACTTC,CSVSTGGYEQYF
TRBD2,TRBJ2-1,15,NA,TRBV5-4,TGTGCCAGCAGCTTTCAACGGGAGGCTTACAATGAGCAGTTCTTC,CASSFQREAYNEQFF
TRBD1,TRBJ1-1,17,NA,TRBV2,TGTGCCAGCAGATCCGGGACAGCGGATGTTGTGAACACTGAAGCTTTCTTT,CASRSGTADVVNTEAFF
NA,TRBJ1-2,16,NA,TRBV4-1,TGCGCCAGCAGCCAAGAGGCAGGGTTTGAAGGCTATGGCTACACCTTC,CASSQEAGFEGYGYTF
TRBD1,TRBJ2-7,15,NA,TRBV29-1,TGCAGCGTTGAATGGGGCACAGGGGGTACCTACGAGCAGTACTTC,CSVEWGTGGTYEQYF
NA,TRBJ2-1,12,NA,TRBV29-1,TGCAGCGTTCTCCTGGAATACAATGAGCAGTTCTTC,CSVLLEYNEQFF
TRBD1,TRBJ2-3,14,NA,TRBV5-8,TGTGCCAGCAGCTGGGACAGGGGAGGAGATACGCAGTATTTT,CASSWDRGGDTQYF
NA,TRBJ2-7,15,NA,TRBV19,TGTGCCAGTAGTATTCTAGGGCTGGGGGGCTACGAGCAGTACTTC,CASSILGLGGYEQYF
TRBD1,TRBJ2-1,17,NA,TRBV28,TGTGCCAGCAGTACTGGCCCACAGGGGACCATCTACAATGAGCAGTTCTTC,CASSTGPQGTIYNEQFF
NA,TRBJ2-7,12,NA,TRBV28,TGTGCCAGCAGTCCACTAGGTTACGAGCAGTACTTC,CASSPLGYEQYF
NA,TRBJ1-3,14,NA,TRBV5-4,TGTGCCAGCAGCCTACGGGGGAGCCCGGACACCATATATTTT,CASSLRGSPDTIYF
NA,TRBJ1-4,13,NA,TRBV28,TGTGCCAGCACCCCACACTTTCAGGAAAAACTGTTTTTT,CASTPHFQEKLFF
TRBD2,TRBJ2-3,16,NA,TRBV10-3,TGTGCCATCAGTGAGTCGTTGCGGACTAGCACAGGTACGCAGTATTTT,CAISESLRTSTGTQYF
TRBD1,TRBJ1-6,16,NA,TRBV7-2,TGTGCCAGCAGCTTAGATAGGGGGCGGGTGAATTCACCCCTCCACTTT,CASSLDRGRVNSPLHF
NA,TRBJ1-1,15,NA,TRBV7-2,TGTGCCAGCAGCTTGAGCAGGACCGGCGGCTCTGAAGCTTTCTTT,CASSLSRTGGSEAFF
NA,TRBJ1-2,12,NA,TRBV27,TGTGCCTCCTGGTCTCACAACTATGGCTACACCTTC,CASWSHNYGYTF
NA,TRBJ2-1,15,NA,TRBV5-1,TGCGCCAGCAGCCCCTACCGGGACAACTACAATGAGCAGTTCTTC,CASSPYRDNYNEQFF
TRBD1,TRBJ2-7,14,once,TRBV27,TGTGCCAGCAAAGTTCTAGGGGGCCCCTACGAGCAGTACTTC,CASKVLGGPYEQYF
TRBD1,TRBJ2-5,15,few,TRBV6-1,TGTGCCAGCACAAACCTTCAGGGGGCGTGGGAGACCCAGTACTTC,CASTNLQGAWETQYF
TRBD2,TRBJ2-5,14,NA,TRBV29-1,TGCAGCGCAACACCGGGACTAGCGGGAGGGGCCCAGTACTTC,CSATPGLAGGAQYF
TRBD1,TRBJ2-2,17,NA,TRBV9,TGTGCCAGCAGCGTGAACAGGGGACAGCCGAACACCGGGGAGCTGTTTTTT,CASSVNRGQPNTGELFF
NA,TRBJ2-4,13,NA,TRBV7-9,TGTGCCAGCAGCTTAAACGGGGAGAACATTCAGTACTTC,CASSLNGENIQYF
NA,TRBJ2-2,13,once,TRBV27,TGTGCCAGCAGTCTCACAGGGCCCGGGGAGCTGTTTTTT,CASSLTGPGELFF
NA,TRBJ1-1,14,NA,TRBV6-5,TGTGCCAGCAGTTACTCTACGGAGAACACTGAAGCTTTCTTT,CASSYSTENTEAFF
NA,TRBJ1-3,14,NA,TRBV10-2,TGCGCCAGCAGTTTCGAGGGGTCTGGAAACACCATATATTTT,CASSFEGSGNTIYF
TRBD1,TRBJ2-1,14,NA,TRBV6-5,TGTGCCAGCAGTTACTCCGGACAGGGCAATGAGCAGTTCTTC,CASSYSGQGNEQFF
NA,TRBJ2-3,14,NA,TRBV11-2,TGTGCCAGCAGCAAGGAGTTACTCACAGATACGCAGTATTTT,CASSKELLTDTQYF
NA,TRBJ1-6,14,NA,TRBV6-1,TGTGCCAGCAGTGATGGGGGGCTAGGGTCACCCCTCCACTTT,CASSDGGLGSPLHF
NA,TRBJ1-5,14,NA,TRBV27,TGTGCCAGCAGTTTATCGACCCGGCCGCAGCCCCAGCATTTT,CASSLSTRPQPQHF
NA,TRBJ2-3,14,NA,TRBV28,TGTGCCAGCAGTTTGGACTCTAGCACAGATACGCAGTATTTT,CASSLDSSTDTQYF
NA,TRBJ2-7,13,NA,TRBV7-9,TGTGCCAGCAGCTCGCCGGTCTCCTACGAGCAGTACTTC,CASSSPVSYEQYF
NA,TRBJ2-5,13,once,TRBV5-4,TGTGCCAGCAGCTTGATGGATGGGGAGACCCAGTACTTC,CASSLMDGETQYF
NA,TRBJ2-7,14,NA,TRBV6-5,TGTGCCAGCAGTTACTCGAGTGACAACTACGAGCAGTACTTC,CASSYSSDNYEQYF
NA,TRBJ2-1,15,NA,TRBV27,TGTGCCAGCAGTCCCTCAGGGAGCTCCTACAATGAGCAGTTCTTC,CASSPSGSSYNEQFF